In its sample, the clone carrying this TCR beta chain was seen many times. Its matching antigen is unknown. The library targeted TCRbeta and was prepared with unique molecular identifiers. TCRdb independently ran MiXCR on the PCR reads; one entry per CDR3 protein. The data show 200,000 to 250,000 distinct CDR3 sequences, around 9.9% seen once. This specimen belongs to a study of T-cell reconstitution after alpha-beta-depleted transplantation in children. Findings and caveats of the study: Hyperexpanded clones declined; after one year, newly produced T cells mostly supplied diversity. It was reported that alpha-beta T cells came from several hundred expanded graft clones (about two months after transplant). For some patients, TCRbeta diversity was high at day 60 because of recipient T cells and thymic progenitors that survived.

Trimming cost V 6 bases and J 5 bases, with 13 bases left between them. The CDR3 has 14 amino acids. The sample in question was PBMCs, obtained before TCRalphabeta/CD19-depleted stem cell transplant. The V and J genes are TRBV12-3 or TRBV12-4 and TRBJ2-2; TRBD1 or TRBD2 may be the D gene (5 bases each). The origin of this receptor is a child less than two years old with acute myeloid leukemia, due to receive a stem cell transplant. CDR3: CASSPRGWTGELFF. The CDR3 region has the DNA TGTGCCAGCAGCCCGAGGGGTTGGACCGGGGAGCTGTTTTTT.